This TCR beta chain was recovered during a study of CD8 T cells in ankylosing spondylitis. Study-level points and caveats: Earlier studies detected some motif variants in reactive arthritis synovial fluid and blood. Disease-linked clones displayed a CD8+ phenotype and appeared relatively rarely in peripheral blood. A TCR beta motif of eight or nine highly homologous variants seemed to mark ankylosing spondylitis blood. Disease-linked clones reportedly concentrated significantly in matched ankylosing spondylitis synovial fluid.

Trimming took 4 bases from V and 4 from J, leaving 13 bases between them. Germline assignment: CDR1 SGHDN and CDR2 FVKESK. This CDR3 spans 14 amino acids. This clonotype is a singleton in its sample. Its antigen is as yet unknown. TCR beta libraries were made by quantitative 5'-RACE with molecular barcodes. One entry per CDR3 protein, called by TCRdb with MiXCR from the 5' RACE reads. The table has around 770,000 distinct CDR3 sequences, 15% to 20% seen once; the top ten hold around 19%. This TCR was recovered from a male donor with ankylosing spondylitis. The sequencing sample was made of blood, either unsorted or a sorted T cell fraction (not recorded which). The chain carries TRBV14 and TRBJ2-5, with D possibly matching TRBD1 (5 bases). The DNA of the CDR3 is TGTGCCAGCAGCCCTCTGTCAGGGCGAGAGACCCAGTACTTC. This codes for CASSPLSGRETQYF.